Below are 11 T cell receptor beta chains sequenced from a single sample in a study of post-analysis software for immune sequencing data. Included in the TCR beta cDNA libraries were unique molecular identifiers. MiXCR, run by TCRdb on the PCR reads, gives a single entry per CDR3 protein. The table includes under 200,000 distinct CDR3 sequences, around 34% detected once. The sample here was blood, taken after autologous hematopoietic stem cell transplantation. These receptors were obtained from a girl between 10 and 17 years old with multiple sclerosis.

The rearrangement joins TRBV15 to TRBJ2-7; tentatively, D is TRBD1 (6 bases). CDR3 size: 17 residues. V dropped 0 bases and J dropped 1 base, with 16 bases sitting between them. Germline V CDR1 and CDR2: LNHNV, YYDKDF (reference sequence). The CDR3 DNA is TGTGCCACCAGCAGAGATCGCCCAAACCAGGGGTCCTACGAGCAGTACTTC. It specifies CATSRDRPNQGSYEQYF.

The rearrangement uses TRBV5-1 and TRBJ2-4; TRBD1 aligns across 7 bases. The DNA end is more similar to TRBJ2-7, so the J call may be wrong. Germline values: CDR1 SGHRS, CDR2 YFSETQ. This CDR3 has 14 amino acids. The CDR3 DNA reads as TGCGCCAGCAGCTTCCGGGACAGAGACCACGAGCAGTACTTC. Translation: CASSFRDRDHEQYF.

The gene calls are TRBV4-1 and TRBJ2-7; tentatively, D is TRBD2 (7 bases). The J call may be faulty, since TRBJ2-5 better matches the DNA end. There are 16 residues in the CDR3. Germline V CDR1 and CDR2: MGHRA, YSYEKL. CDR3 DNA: TGCGCCAGCAGCCAAGGGTGGGGGGGCGTAGGAGAGACCCAGTACTTC. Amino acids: CASSQGWGGVGETQYF.

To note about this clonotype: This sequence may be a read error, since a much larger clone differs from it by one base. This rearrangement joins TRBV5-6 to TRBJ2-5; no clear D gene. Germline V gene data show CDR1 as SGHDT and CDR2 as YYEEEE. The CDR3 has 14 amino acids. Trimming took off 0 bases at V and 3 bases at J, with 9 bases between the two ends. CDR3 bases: TGTGCCAGCAGCTTGGCAGGTGGGGAAGAGACCCAGTACTTC. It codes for CASSLAGGEETQYF.

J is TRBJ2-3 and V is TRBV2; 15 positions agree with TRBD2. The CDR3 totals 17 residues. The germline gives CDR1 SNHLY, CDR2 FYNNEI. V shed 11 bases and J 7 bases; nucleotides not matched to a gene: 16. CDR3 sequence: CAGRDDGLAGGVYTQYF. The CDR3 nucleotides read TGTGCCGGACGGGACGACGGACTAGCGGGGGGGGTTTATACGCAGTATTTT.

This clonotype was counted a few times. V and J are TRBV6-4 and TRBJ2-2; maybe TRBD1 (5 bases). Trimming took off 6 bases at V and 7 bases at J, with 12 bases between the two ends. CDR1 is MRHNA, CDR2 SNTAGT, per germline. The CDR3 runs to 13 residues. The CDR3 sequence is CASSLQGVGELFF. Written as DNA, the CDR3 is TGTGCCAGCAGCCTCCAGGGCGTCGGGGAGCTGTTTTTT.

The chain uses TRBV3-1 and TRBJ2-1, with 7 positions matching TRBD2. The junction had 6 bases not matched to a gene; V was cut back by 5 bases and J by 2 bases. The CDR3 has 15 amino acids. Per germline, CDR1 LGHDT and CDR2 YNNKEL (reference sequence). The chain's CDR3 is CASSSGAGAYNEQFF. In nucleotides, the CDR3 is TGTGCCAGCAGCTCCGGGGCGGGGGCCTACAATGAGCAGTTCTTC.

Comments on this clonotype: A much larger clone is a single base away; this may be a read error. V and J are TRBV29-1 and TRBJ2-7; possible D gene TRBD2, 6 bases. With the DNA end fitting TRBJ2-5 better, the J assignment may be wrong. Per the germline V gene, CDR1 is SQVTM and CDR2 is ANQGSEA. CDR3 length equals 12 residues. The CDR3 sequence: CSVDWSEGTQYF. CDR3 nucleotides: TGCAGCGTTGATTGGTCGGAGGGGACCCAGTACTTC.

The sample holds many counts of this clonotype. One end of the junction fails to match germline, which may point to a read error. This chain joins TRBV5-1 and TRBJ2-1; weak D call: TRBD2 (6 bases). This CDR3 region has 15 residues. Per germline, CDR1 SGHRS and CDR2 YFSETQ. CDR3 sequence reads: CASSLGGSSYNEQFF. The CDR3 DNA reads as TGTGCCAGCAGCTTGGGGGGTAGCTCCTACAATGAGCAGTTCTTC.

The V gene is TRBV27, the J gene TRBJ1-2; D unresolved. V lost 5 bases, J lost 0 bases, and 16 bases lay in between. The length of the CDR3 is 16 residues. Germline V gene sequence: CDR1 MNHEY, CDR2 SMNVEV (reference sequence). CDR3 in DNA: TGTGCCAGCAGTAACAACCCGGGGAGTCCTAACTATGGCTACACCTTC. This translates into CASSNNPGSPNYGYTF.

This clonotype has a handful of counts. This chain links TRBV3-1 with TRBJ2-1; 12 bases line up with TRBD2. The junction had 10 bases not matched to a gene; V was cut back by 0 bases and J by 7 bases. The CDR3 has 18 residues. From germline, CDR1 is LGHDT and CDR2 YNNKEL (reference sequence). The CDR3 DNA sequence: TGTGCCAGCAGCCAAGATAGCCTAGCGGGAGGGGTGCGTAATGAGCAGTTCTTC. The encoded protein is CASSQDSLAGGVRNEQFF.